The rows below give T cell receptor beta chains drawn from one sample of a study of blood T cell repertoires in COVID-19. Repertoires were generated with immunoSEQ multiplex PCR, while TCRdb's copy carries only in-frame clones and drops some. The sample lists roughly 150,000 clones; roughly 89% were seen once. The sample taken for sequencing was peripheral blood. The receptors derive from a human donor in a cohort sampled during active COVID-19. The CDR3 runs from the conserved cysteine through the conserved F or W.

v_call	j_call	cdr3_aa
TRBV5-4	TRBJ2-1	CASSLLYNEQFF
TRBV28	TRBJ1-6	CASMRAYNSPLHF
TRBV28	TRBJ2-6	CASSTLAGGGLLANVLTF
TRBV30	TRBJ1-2	CAWSIGGGYTF
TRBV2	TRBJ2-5	CASTGGTGETQYF
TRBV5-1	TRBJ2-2	CASSLEQGSGELFF
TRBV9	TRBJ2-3	CASSVSSDRGTQYF
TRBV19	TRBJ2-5	CASSIGGQETQYF
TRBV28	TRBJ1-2	CASSSPGTGNYGYTF
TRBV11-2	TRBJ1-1	CASSLNIVQGWTEAFF
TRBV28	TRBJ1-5	CASSSRDNQPQHF
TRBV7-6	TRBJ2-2	CASSLITGGGSSNTGELFF
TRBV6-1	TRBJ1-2	CASSEWGNRNYGYTF
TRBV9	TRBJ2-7	CASSVGTGDSYEQYF
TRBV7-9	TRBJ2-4	CASSPTGAKNIQYF
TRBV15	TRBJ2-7	CATSRRTGGFHEQYF
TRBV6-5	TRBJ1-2	CASSRTPENYGYTF
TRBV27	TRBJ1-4	CASSLRWKGANEKLFF
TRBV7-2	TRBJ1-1	CASSFPLGGTTEAFF
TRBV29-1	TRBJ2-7	CSVEQKAPGLAGGNYEQYF
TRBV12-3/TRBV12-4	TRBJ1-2	CASRQGPNYGYTF
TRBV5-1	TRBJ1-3	CASSSTVGNTIYF
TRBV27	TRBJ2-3	CASSFSYRQDGFRADTQYF
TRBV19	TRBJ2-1	CASSNGGDPYNEQFF
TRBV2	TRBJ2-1	CASRDRVYNEQFF
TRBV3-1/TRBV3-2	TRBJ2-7	CASSQEPGAFYEQYF
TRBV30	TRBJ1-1	CAWDTLMGAEAFF
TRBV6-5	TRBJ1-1	CASSYRGADNTEAFF
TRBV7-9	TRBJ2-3	CASSLAGTANTDTQYF
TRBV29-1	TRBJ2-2	CSGIGQNTGELFF
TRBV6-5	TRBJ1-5	CASGRSMPQHF
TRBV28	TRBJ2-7	CASSLNSGKYEQYF
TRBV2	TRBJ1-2	CATLSGYRDGYTF
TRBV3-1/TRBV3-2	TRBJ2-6	CASSQGLAGSSGANVLTF
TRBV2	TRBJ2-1	CASSERQGAINEQFF
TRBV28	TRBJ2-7	CATYAAGGRGTSGSGGYEQYF
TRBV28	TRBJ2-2	CASWGQPNTGELFF
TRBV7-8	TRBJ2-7	CASSLAPQGSSYEQYF
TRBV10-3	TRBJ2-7	CAISPGQGSEQYF
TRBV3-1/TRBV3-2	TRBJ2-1	CASSQRDRAFNNEQFF
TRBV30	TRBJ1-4	CAWSVRRVKGEKLFF
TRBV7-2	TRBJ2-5	CASSSVAGARETQYF
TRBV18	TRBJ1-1	CASSSRDRNTEAFF
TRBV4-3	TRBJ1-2	CASSQDRQPNYGYTF
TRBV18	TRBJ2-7	CASSPPTRGNEQYF
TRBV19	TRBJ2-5	CASSILAGGGKETQYF
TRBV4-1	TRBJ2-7	CASSQGAGDPYEQYF
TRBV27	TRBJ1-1	CASSLSSPEVGTEAFF
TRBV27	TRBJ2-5	CASSLGTGRQETQYF
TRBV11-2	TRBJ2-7	CASSLLVSSYEQYF
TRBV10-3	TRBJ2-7	CAIRAGQGAGSYEQYF
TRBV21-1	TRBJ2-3	CASSKSSGTGQSTDTQYF
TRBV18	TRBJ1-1	CASSPGNGDTEAFF
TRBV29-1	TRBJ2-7	CSVEKGNRRPYEQYF
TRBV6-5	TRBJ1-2	CASRAPQGLYYGYTF
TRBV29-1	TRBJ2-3	CSGLDRGLGDTQYF
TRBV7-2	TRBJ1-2	CASSLDQGRANYGYTF
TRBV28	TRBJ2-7	CASGWGQGAYEQYF
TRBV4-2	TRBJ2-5	CASSPWTGQETQYF